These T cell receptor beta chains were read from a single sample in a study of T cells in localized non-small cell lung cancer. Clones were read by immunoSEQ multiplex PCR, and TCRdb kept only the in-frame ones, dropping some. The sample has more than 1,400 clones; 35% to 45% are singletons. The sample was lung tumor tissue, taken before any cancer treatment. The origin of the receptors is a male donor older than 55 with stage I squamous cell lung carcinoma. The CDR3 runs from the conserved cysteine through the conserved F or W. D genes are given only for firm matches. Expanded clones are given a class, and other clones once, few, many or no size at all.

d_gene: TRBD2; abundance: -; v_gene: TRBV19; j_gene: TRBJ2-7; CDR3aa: CASSKGLAGAEQYF; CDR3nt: TGTGCCAGTAGTAAGGGACTAGCGGGAGCCGAGCAGTACTTC
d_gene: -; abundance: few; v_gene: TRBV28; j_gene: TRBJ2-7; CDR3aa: CASGNRDGDEQYF; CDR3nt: TGTGCCAGCGGTAACAGGGACGGCGACGAGCAGTACTTC
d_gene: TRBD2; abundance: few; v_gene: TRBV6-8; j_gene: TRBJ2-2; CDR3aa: CAISSGSGGTGELFF; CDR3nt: TGTGCCATCAGTAGCGGGAGCGGTGGCACCGGGGAGCTGTTTTTT
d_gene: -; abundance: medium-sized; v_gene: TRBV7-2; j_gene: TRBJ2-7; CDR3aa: CASSLGPNYEQYF; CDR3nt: TGTGCCAGCAGCCTGGGACCGAACTACGAGCAGTACTTC
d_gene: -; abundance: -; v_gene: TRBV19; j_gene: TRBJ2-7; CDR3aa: CASSPEGGDLFYEQYF; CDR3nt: TGTGCCAGTAGTCCGGAGGGGGGGGACCTTTTTTACGAGCAGTACTTC
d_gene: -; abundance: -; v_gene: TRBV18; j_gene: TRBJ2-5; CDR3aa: CASSPSEPKETQYF; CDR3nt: TGTGCCAGCTCACCAAGCGAACCGAAAGAGACCCAGTACTTC
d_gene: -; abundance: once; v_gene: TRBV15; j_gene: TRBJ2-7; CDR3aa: CATSRGPGLDEQYF; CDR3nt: TGTGCCACCAGCAGAGGTCCGGGTTTGGACGAGCAGTACTTC
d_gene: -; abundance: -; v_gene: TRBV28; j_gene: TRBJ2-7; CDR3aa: CASSLRGLYEQYF; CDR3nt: TGTGCCAGCAGTTTACGGGGTCTCTACGAGCAGTACTTC
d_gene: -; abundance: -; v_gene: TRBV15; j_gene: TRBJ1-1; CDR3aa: CATSTGQKNTEAFF; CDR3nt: TGTGCCACCAGCACCGGACAGAAAAACACTGAAGCTTTCTTT
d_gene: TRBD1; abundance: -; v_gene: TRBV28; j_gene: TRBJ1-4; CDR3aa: CASSTGQGEKLFF; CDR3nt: TGTGCCAGCAGCACTGGACAGGGGGAAAAACTGTTTTTT
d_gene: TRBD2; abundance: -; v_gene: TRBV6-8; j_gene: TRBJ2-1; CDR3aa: CASSYGLAEYNEQFF; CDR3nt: TGTGCCAGCAGTTACGGACTAGCGGAATACAATGAGCAGTTCTTC
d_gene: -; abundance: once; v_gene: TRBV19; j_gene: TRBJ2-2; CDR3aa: CASSRSAGELFF; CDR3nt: TGTGCCAGTAGTCGATCGGCCGGGGAGCTGTTTTTT
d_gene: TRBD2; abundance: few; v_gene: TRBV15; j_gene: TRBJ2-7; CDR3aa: CATSRDLIAGAREQYF; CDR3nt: TGTGCCACCAGCAGAGATTTAATAGCGGGAGCTCGCGAGCAGTACTTC
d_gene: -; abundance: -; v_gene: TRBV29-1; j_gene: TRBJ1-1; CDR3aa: CSSSREVDTEAFF; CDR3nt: TGCAGCTCGTCCAGGGAGGTGGACACTGAAGCTTTCTTT
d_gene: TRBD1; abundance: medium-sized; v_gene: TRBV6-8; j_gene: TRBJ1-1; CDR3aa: CASRPGQGEWNTEAFF; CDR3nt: TGTGCCAGCAGGCCGGGACAGGGAGAATGGAACACTGAAGCTTTCTTT
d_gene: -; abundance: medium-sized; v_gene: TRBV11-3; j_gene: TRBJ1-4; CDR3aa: CASSLVARTNNEKLFF; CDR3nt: TGTGCCAGCAGCTTAGTTGCCAGGACTAATAATGAAAAACTGTTTTTT
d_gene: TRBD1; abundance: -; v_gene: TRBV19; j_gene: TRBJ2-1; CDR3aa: CASKGQGAVEQFF; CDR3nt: TGTGCCAGTAAGGGCCAGGGGGCGGTTGAGCAGTTCTTC
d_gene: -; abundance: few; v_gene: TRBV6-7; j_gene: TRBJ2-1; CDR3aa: CASSVTSGAYNEQFF; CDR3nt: TGTGCCAGCAGTGTAACTAGTGGAGCCTACAATGAGCAGTTCTTC
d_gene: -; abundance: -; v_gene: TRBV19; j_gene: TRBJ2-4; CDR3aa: CASSIDRASLGNIQYF; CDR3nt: TGTGCCAGTAGTATAGACAGGGCGTCGTTGGGGAACATTCAGTACTTC
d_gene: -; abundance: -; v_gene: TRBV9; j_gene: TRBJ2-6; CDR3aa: CASKRSWESGANVLTF; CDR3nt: TGTGCCAGCAAGCGGAGTTGGGAGTCTGGGGCCAACGTCCTGACTTTC
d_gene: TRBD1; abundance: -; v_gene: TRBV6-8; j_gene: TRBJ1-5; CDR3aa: CASSSGQPNQPQHF; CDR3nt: TGTGCCAGCAGTTCGGGACAGCCAAATCAGCCCCAGCATTTT
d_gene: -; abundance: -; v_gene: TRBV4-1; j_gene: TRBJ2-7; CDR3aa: CASSQDWRAAYEQYF; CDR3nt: TGCGCCAGCAGCCAAGATTGGAGGGCGGCGTACGAGCAGTACTTC
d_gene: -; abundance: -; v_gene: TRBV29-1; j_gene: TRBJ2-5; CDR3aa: CSGGGLQETQYF; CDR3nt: TGCAGCGGGGGGGGGCTCCAAGAGACCCAGTACTTC
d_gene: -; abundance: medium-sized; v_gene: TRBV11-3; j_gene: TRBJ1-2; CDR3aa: CASSRPPPGAGENYGYTF; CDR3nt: TGTGCCAGCAGCCGACCACCCCCCGGGGCAGGGGAGAACTATGGCTACACCTTC
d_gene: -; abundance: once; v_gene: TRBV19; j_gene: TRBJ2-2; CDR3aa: CASSMQGTGELFF; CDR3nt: TGTGCCAGTAGTATGCAGGGCACCGGGGAGCTGTTTTTT
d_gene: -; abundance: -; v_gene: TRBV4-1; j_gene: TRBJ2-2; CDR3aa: CASSQGVRELFF; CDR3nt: TGCGCCAGCAGCCAGGGTGTCAGGGAGCTGTTTTTT
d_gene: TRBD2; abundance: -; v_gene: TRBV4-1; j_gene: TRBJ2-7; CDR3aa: CASSQAGAYEQYF; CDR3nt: TGCGCCAGCAGCCAGGCGGGAGCCTACGAGCAGTACTTC
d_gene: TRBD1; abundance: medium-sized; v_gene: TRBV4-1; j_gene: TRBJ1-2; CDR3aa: CASSHVGGTGDGYTF; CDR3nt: TGCGCCAGCAGCCATGTAGGCGGGACAGGGGATGGCTACACCTTC
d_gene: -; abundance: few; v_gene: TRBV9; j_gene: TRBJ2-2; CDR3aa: CASSVDGSGGTGELFF; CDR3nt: TGTGCCAGCAGCGTAGACGGCAGCGGAGGCACCGGGGAGCTGTTTTTT
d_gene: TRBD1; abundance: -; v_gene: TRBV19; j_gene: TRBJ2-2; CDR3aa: CASGATGGLVLVGELFF; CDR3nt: TGTGCCAGCGGGGCAACAGGGGGTCTTGTTTTGGTCGGGGAGCTGTTTTTT
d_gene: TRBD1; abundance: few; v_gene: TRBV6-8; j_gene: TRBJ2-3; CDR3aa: CASSYSAGQGISSDTQYF; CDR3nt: TGTGCCAGCAGTTACTCCGCGGGACAGGGGATTAGTTCAGATACGCAGTATTTT
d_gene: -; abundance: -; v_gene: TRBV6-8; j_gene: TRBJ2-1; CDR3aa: CAIGTSYNEQFF; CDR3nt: TGTGCCATTGGTACTTCCTACAATGAGCAGTTCTTC
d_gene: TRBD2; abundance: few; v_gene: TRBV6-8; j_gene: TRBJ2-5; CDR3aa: CASSVQVGRGETQYF; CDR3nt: TGTGCCAGCAGTGTTCAAGTAGGGAGGGGCGAGACCCAGTACTTC
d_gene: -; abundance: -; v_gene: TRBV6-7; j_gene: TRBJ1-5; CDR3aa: CASAPNQPQHF; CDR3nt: TGTGCCAGCGCCCCCAATCAGCCCCAGCATTTT
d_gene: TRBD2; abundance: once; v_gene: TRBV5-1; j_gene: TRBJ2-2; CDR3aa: CASSLVAGGNTGELFF; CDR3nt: TGCGCCAGCAGCTTGGTAGCGGGAGGGAACACCGGGGAGCTGTTTTTT
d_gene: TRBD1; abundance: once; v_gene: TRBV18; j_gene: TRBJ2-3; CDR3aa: CASSPQGALDTQYF; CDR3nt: TGTGCCAGCTCACCACAGGGGGCTTTAGATACGCAGTATTTT
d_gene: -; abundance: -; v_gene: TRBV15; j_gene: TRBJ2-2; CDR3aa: CATSSNPQSGELFF; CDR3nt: TGTGCCACCAGCAGTAATCCCCAATCCGGGGAGCTGTTTTTT
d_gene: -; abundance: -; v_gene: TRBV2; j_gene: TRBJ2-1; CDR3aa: CASRPSAGYNEQFF; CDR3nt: TGTGCCAGCAGGCCTAGCGCGGGATACAATGAGCAGTTCTTC
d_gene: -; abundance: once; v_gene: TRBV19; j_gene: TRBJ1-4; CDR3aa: CASIPAGATNEKLFF; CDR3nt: TGTGCCAGTATCCCCGCCGGGGCAACTAATGAAAAACTGTTTTTT
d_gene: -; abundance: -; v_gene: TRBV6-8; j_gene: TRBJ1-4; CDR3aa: CASSSGATNEKLFF; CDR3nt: TGTGCCAGCAGTTCGGGGGCAACTAATGAAAAACTGTTTTTT
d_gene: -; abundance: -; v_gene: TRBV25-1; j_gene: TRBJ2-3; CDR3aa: CASSATGSTDTQYF; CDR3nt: TGTGCCAGCAGTGCCACAGGTAGCACAGATACGCAGTATTTT
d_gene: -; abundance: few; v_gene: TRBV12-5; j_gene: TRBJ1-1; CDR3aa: CASGWGGSIEAFF; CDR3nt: TGTGCTAGTGGTTGGGGAGGCAGCATCGAAGCTTTCTTT
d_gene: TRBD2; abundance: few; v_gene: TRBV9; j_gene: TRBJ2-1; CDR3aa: CASSPTSGRYNEQFF; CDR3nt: TGTGCCAGCAGCCCTACTAGCGGGAGATACAATGAGCAGTTCTTC
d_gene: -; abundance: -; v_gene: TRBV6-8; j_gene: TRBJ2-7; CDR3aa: CASSYSPQGRHEQYF; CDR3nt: TGTGCCAGCAGTTACTCGCCACAGGGCCGCCACGAGCAGTACTTC